This T cell receptor (beta chain) was captured in a study of cytomegalovirus exposure and HLA in healthy donors. For the study at large: Within an early data release were 85 million or so unique TCRs drawn from HLA-typed donors.

Primers: 60 Vbeta forward and 13 Jbeta reverse. Libraries were prepared by immunoSEQ multiplex PCR; TCRdb keeps only in-frame clonotypes and omits some of them. Found here are approximately 210,000 clones, 75% to 80% of them singletons; the top ten hold 1.5% to 2%. Worth noting for this clone: What it recognizes is unknown.

Study findings and constraints: There were some public TCRs occurring in many donors, but most TCR sequences were rare.

Healthy bone marrow donors formed the donor group. There are 15 residues in the CDR3. The V gene's germline CDR1 is SGHTA and CDR2 FQGNSA. V lost 5 bases, J lost 0 bases, and 3 bases stayed unmatched. The material sequenced was PBMCs. The chain carries TRBV7-2 and TRBJ2-4, with 8 bases matching TRBD2. This sequence was found in a male donor in good health and CMV-seronegative. The CDR3 protein is CASSHRGGAKNIQYF. The CDR3, as DNA: TGTGCCAGCAGCCACCGGGGGGGAGCCAAAAACATTCAGTACTTC.